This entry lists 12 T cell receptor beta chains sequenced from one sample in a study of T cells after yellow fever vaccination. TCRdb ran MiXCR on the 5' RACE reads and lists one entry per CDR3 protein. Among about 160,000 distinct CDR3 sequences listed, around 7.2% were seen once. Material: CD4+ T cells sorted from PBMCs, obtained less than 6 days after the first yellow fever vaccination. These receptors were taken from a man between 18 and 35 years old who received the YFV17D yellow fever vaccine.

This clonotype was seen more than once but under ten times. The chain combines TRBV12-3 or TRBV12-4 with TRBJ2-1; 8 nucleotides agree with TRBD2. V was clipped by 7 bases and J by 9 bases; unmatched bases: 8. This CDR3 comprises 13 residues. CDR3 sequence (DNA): TGTGCCAGCACCTCGGGGGGGCGGAGTGAGCAGTTCTTC. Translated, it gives CASTSGGRSEQFF.

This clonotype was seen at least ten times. CDR3 residues: CASSLGGTNTEAFF. The CDR3 DNA reads as TGTGCCAGCAGCTTAGGTGGCACCAACACTGAAGCTTTCTTT. The J gene is TRBJ1-1, the V gene TRBV7-3; D is ambiguous. The CDR3 is made up of 14 amino acids. From germline, CDR1 is SGHTA and CDR2 FQGTGA. Trimming stripped 2 bases from V and 2 bases from J, with 9 bases between.

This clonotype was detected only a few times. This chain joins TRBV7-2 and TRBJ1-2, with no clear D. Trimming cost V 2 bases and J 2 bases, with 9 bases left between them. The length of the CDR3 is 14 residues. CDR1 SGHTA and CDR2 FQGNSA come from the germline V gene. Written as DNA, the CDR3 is TGTGCCAGCAGCTTAAACATGGGGAACTATGGCTACACCTTC. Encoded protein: CASSLNMGNYGYTF.

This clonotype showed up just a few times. The CDR3 coding sequence is TGTGCCAGCAGCTTACAGGGGGGAAAAGATGAAAAACTGTTTTTT. This codes for CASSLQGGKDEKLFF. The J gene is TRBJ1-4, the V gene TRBV7-2, with TRBD1 identical over 7 bases. The CDR3 covers 15 residues. V lost 2 bases to trimming and J lost 6 bases; unmatched junction nucleotides: 6. CDR1 is SGHTA and CDR2 is FQGNSA in the germline V gene.

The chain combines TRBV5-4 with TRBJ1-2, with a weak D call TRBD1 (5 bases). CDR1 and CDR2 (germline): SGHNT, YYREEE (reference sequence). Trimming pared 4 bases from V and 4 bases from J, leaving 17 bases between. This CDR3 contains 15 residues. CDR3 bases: TGTGCCAGCAGCCGTACAGGTCGCCAATTCTATGGCTACACCTTC. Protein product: CASSRTGRQFYGYTF.

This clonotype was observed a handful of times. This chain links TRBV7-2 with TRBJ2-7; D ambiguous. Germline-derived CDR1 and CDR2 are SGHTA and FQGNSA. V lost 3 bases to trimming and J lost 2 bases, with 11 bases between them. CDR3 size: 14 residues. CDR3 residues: CASSFSTNAYEQYF. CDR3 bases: TGTGCCAGCAGCTTTTCCACCAATGCCTACGAGCAGTACTTC.

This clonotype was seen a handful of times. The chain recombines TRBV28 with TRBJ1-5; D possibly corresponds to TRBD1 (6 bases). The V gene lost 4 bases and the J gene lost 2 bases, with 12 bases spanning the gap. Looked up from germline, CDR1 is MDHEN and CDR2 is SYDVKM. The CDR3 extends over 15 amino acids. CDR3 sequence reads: CASSSGAAGNQPQHF. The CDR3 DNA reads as TGTGCCAGCAGTTCGGGGGCTGCGGGCAATCAGCCCCAGCATTTT. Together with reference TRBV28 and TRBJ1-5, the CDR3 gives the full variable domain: DVKVTQSSRYLVKRTGEKVFLECVQDMDHENMFWYRQDPGLGLRLIYFSYDVKMKEKGDIPEGYSVSREKKERFSLILESASTNQTSMYLCASSSGAAGNQPQHFGDGTRLSIL.

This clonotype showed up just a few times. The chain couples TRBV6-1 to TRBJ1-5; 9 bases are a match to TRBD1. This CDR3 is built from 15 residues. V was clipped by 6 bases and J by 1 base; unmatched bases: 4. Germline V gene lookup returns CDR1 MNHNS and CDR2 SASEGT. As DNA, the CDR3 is TGTGCCAGCAGGGAGGGACAGGGAAGCAATCAGCCCCAGCATTTT. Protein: CASREGQGSNQPQHF.

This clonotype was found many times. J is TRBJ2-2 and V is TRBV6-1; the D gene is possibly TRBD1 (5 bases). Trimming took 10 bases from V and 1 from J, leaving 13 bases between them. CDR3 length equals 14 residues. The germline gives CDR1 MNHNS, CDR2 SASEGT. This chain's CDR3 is CATHTGWNTGELFF. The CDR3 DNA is TGTGCCACACACACAGGCTGGAACACCGGGGAGCTGTTTTTT.

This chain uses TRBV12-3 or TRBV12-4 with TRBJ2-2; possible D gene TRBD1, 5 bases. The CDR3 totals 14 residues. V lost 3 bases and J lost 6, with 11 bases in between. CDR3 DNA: TGTGCCAGCAGTTTTGGCAGGGCGGCCGGGGAGCTGTTTTTT. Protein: CASSFGRAAGELFF.

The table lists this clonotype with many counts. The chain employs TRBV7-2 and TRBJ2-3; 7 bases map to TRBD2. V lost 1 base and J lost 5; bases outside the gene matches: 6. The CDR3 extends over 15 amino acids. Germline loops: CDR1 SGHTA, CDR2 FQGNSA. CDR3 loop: CASSLVAAGRDTQYF. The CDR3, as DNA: TGTGCCAGCAGCTTAGTTGCAGCGGGGAGAGATACGCAGTATTTT.

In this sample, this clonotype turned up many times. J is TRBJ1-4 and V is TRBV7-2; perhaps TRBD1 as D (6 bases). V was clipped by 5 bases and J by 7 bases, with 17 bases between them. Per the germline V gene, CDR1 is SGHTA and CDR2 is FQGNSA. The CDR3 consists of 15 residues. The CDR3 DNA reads TGTGCCAGCAGCCCGACCGGGGGCGGAGGTGAAAAACTGTTTTTT. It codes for CASSPTGGGGEKLFF.